This T cell receptor (beta chain) was recorded in a study of CD8 T cell repertoires and HIV-1 epitope variants. Study-level information: Tested: three Gag epitope families, Nef HW9 and YT9. Enriched T cells were co-cultured with equal numbers of autologous T cell-negative antigen-presenting cells. General study points: Most of the nine antigen-specific clonotypes appeared cross-reactive to autologous or escape variants.

This clone was seen only once. Its antigen is currently unknown. Libraries were prepared by immunoSEQ multiplex PCR; TCRdb keeps only in-frame clonotypes and omits some of them. The sample includes thousands of clones, around 66% of them seen just once. This CDR3 has 18 residues. Looked up from germline, CDR1 is SGHDT and CDR2 is YYEEEE. V trimming: 5 bases; J trimming: 1 base; junction bases outside the gene matches: 10. The rearrangement uses TRBV5-6 and TRBJ2-3; 13 bases are shared with TRBD2. The sequenced material came from cultured CD8+ T cells derived from PBMCs. The TCR originated in a male donor with HIV. CDR3 sequence reads: CASSAGLAGAWGTDTQYF. DNA of the CDR3: TGTGCCAGCAGTGCTGGACTAGCGGGAGCGTGGGGCACAGATACGCAGTATTTT.